These 17 T cell receptor beta chains originate from one sample sequenced in a study of Graves' ophthalmopathy and Graves' hyperthyroidism. Amplification of the TCR beta CDR3 regions used RNA transcripts (as template). The first-round RT-PCR employed HTBI primers together with the Qiagen OneStep RT-PCR kit. A multiplex PCR was then performed as the second round. TCRdb redid the calling of the multiplex PCR reads with MiXCR, one entry per CDR3 protein. Here the sample spans approximately 640,000 distinct CDR3 sequences, under 50% being singletons. Sequenced material: peripheral blood. These receptor sequences come from an adult man with Graves' ophthalmopathy.

This clonotype occurred many times. The chain couples TRBV29-1 to TRBJ2-6, with D perhaps matching TRBD2 (6 bases). The ends were cut back, 4 bases at V and 4 bases at J, with 11 bases in the middle. From germline, CDR1 is SQVTM and CDR2 ANQGSEA. The CDR3 runs to 14 residues. In DNA form, the CDR3 reads TGCAGCGTTGGGGGGGAGGAAGGGGCCAACGTCCTGACTTTC. Translation: CSVGGEEGANVLTF.

This chain links TRBV5-1 with TRBJ1-2, with D possibly being TRBD1 (6 bases). Germline lookup yields CDR1 SGHRS and CDR2 YFSETQ. V lost 0 bases to trimming and J lost 0 bases, with 9 bases between them. The CDR3 length is 15 residues. The CDR3 reads CASSLVDSTNYGYTF. The DNA of the CDR3 is TGCGCCAGCAGCTTGGTGGACAGTACTAACTATGGCTACACCTTC.

This clonotype was seen ten or more times. This chain connects TRBV12-3 or TRBV12-4 to TRBJ1-2, with a weak D call TRBD1 (5 bases). Trimming pared 7 bases from V and 6 bases from J, leaving 21 bases between. The CDR3 is made up of 15 amino acids. The CDR3 is CASKYRQTGWDGYTF. The CDR3 DNA reads TGTGCCAGCAAGTATCGACAGACCGGGTGGGATGGCTACACCTTC.

Note on this clonotype: A read error is possible here, since a much larger clone lies one base away. This chain links TRBV7-8 with TRBJ1-1, with D maybe TRBD1 (6 bases). Trimming stripped 8 bases from V and 5 bases from J, with 18 bases between. The germline gives CDR1 SGHVS, CDR2 FQNEAQ. CDR3 length: 14 amino acids. The CDR3 is CASGLQGSVTEAFF. The CDR3 DNA reads as TGTGCCAGCGGCCTACAGGGCTCCGTTACTGAAGCTTTCTTT.

V and J are TRBV25-1 and TRBJ2-6; 7 bases map to TRBD1. The germline CDR1 and CDR2 sequences are MGHDK and SYGVNS. CDR3 size: 18 residues. V lost 4 bases and J lost 4; bases outside the gene matches: 13. The CDR3: CASSARVPDRAGANVLTF. CDR3 DNA: TGTGCCAGCAGTGCTAGAGTACCTGACAGGGCCGGGGCCAACGTCCTGACTTTC. Filled out from reference TRBV25-1 and TRBJ2-6, the complete variable domain reads EADIYQTPRYLVIGTGKKITLECSQTMGHDKMYWYQQDPGMELHLIHYSYGVNSTEKGDLSSESTVSRIRTEHFPLTLESARPSHTSQYLCASSARVPDRAGANVLTFGAGSRLTVL.

Ten or more counts support this clonotype. V and J are TRBV9 and TRBJ1-4; tentative D call: TRBD1 (6 bases). The CDR3 runs 15 residues. CDR1 and CDR2 from the germline V gene are SGDLS and YYNGEE. Trimming left V 3 bases short and J 5 bases short, with 14 bases between. CDR3 amino acids: CASSALGGANEKLFF. DNA for the CDR3: TGTGCCAGCAGCGCTCTTGGGGGCGCCAATGAAAAACTGTTTTTT.

This sequence joins TRBV20-1 and TRBJ1-6, with D perhaps TRBD1 (6 bases). This CDR3 is 16 amino acids long. Trimming took 5 bases from V and 0 from J, leaving 14 bases between them. CDR1 DFQATT and CDR2 SNEGSKA come from the germline V gene (reference sequence). The CDR3 DNA sequence: TGCAGTGCTCACCCAAGGGGGAGCTCCTATAATTCACCCCTCCACTTT. Protein product: CSAHPRGSSYNSPLHF.

With respect to this clonotype: This may stem from a read error, because a much larger clone lies one nucleotide away. The rearrangement links TRBV7-8 to TRBJ2-7, with 12 nucleotides matching TRBD1. The CDR3 runs to 18 residues. Germline-derived CDR1 and CDR2 are SGHVS and FQNEAQ. The CDR3: CASSPERHRDRGRYGQYF. The DNA for the CDR3 is TGTGCCAGCAGCCCCGAAAGGCATAGGGACAGGGGGCGGTACGGGCAGTACTTC. Filled out from reference TRBV7-8 and TRBJ2-7, the complete variable domain reads GAGVSQSPRYKVAKRGQDVALRCDPISGHVSLFWYQQALGQGPEFLTYFQNEAQLDKSGLPSDRFFAERPEGSVSTLKIQRTQQEDSAVYLCASSPERHRDRGRYGQYFGPGTRLTVT.

This clonotype was detected only a few times. The genes are TRBV15 and TRBJ1-1, with TRBD1 identical over 7 bases. J was trimmed by 5 bases and V by 2 bases; bases with no gene match: 5. Germline V gene data show CDR1 as LNHNV and CDR2 as YYDKDF (reference sequence). The CDR3 length is 14 residues. The CDR3 loop is CATSRRTGGTEAFF. As DNA, the CDR3 is TGTGCCACCAGCAGACGGACAGGAGGGACTGAAGCTTTCTTT.

This clonotype appeared many times. The chain is built from TRBV29-1 and TRBJ1-1; D is uncertain. Trimming removed 4 bases at V and 2 bases at J, with 8 bases between. The germline CDR1 and CDR2 sequences are SQVTM and ANQGSEA. This CDR3 has 12 residues. The CDR3 DNA reads TGCAGCGTTGTCAGGATAAACACTGAAGCTTTCTTT. Translating it yields CSVVRINTEAFF.

Many counts were recorded for this clonotype. This chain links TRBV15 with TRBJ2-5, with TRBD1 as a possible D gene (7 bases). This CDR3 is built from 17 residues. Trimming cost V 0 bases and J 4 bases, with 18 bases left between them. The germline CDR1 and CDR2 sequences are LNHNV and YYDKDF (reference sequence). In DNA form, the CDR3 reads TGTGCCACCAGCAGAGAGGAAGGAGGGGGCTTTTTAGAGACCCAGTACTTC. Translated, it gives CATSREEGGGFLETQYF.

The chain links TRBV10-3 to TRBJ2-2; tentatively, D is TRBD1 (6 bases). The CDR3 contains 15 residues. V was pared by 10 bases and J by 0 bases, with 15 bases between. The germline V gene has CDR1 ENHRY and CDR2 SYGVKD. CDR3 sequence reads: CASQGIAANTGELFF. As DNA, the CDR3 is TGTGCCAGTCAGGGGATAGCAGCGAACACCGGGGAGCTGTTTTTT.

V and J are TRBV29-1 and TRBJ1-1; 7 nucleotides line up with TRBD1. The CDR3 contains 15 residues. Germline loops: CDR1 SQVTM, CDR2 ANQGSEA. Trimming took 7 bases from V and 0 from J; bases not matched to a gene: 11. CDR3 amino acids: CSARQGWEMNTEAFF. DNA for the CDR3: TGCAGCGCAAGACAGGGATGGGAGATGAACACTGAAGCTTTCTTT.

V is TRBV24-1 and J is TRBJ1-5, with D hard to call. V lost 6 bases and J lost 13, with 6 bases in between. CDR3 length: 9 residues. In germline, CDR1 is KGHDR, CDR2 SFDVKD. In DNA form, the CDR3 reads TGTGCCACCAGTAGGAGACAGCATTTT. Amino acid sequence: CATSRRQHF.

This clonotype was recorded many times. This chain links TRBV29-1 with TRBJ2-7, with 10 positions matching TRBD1. The V segment lost 6 bases and the J segment 2 bases; nucleotides outside the gene matches: 4. CDR3 length: 13 residues. CDR1 and CDR2 from the germline V gene are SQVTM and ANQGSEA. CDR3 region: CSVRQGAPYEQYF. The CDR3 bases are TGCAGCGTGCGACAGGGGGCCCCCTACGAGCAGTACTTC.

A word on this clonotype: Compared with germline, one end of the junction differs, possibly owing to a read error. The chain joins TRBV9 to TRBJ1-3; the D is unclear. Germline CDR1 SGDLS, CDR2 YYNGEE. The CDR3 is 17 amino acids. This CDR3 is CASSALGPAKIGSTIYF. The DNA for the CDR3 is TGTGCCAGCAGCGCTCTCGGGCCAGCCAAAATTGGAAGCACCATATATTTT.

This clonotype was counted a few times. The rearrangement joins TRBV2 to TRBJ2-7; 8 bases fit TRBD1. The junction had 15 bases not matched to a gene; V was cut back by 3 bases and J by 5 bases. Germline lookup yields CDR1 SNHLY and CDR2 FYNNEI. The CDR3 totals 17 residues. This CDR3 is CASSDNRGFNMRNEQYF. The CDR3 DNA follows: TGTGCCAGCAGTGATAACAGGGGGTTTAATATGAGAAACGAGCAGTACTTC.